These T cell receptor beta chains were read from a single sample in a study of blood T cell repertoires in COVID-19. This table comes from immunoSEQ multiplex PCR, and its TCRdb copy is limited to in-frame clones, with some not included. The sample yields approximately 100,000 clones, about 88% seen once. The sample comprised peripheral blood. The source of these receptors is a human donor in a cohort sampled during active COVID-19. CDR3s include the opening cysteine and the closing phenylalanine or tryptophan. Each record gives: V gene, clone size, J gene, CDR3 protein. Rows may omit the clone size; those that give it use once, few, many or a size class.

>TRBV9|-|TRBJ2-2
CASSVQQGNTGELFF
>TRBV10-1|-|TRBJ1-5
CASSMGQGHQPQHF
>TRBV5-1|-|TRBJ1-6
CASSSTGENQPLHF
>TRBV5-1|once|TRBJ2-7
CASSAGGGQAYEQYF
>TRBV4-3|-|TRBJ2-1
CASSQEGTSGGARQFF
>TRBV5-5|-|TRBJ1-5
CASSLLGTSIQPQHF
>TRBV7-3|-|TRBJ2-2
CASSPETATGELFF
>TRBV10-3|-|TRBJ2-3
CAISESLSSTDTQYF
>TRBV11-2|-|TRBJ2-2
CASSPGTAGELFF
>TRBV5-5|-|TRBJ2-1
CASSLVERTLYNEQFF
>TRBV19|-|TRBJ2-2
CASSIGTSGGELFF
>TRBV7-9|-|TRBJ1-1
CASSLVVGSRVGTEAFF
>TRBV4-3|-|TRBJ1-5
CASSQDNNQPQHF
>TRBV28|-|TRBJ2-3
CASSPGQGGGTQYF
>TRBV4-1|-|TRBJ2-1
CASSRKQGDEQFF
>TRBV28|once|TRBJ2-7
CASSRTGFGEQYF
>TRBV19|-|TRBJ1-1
CASSIGEGTTEAFF
>TRBV11-2|few|TRBJ2-7
CASSYRLALNYEQYF
>TRBV28|-|TRBJ2-7
CASNLGGANDEQYF
>TRBV7-3|-|TRBJ2-2
CASSLTRDNTGELFF
>TRBV3-1/TRBV3-2|-|TRBJ1-6
CASSHRDSSYNSPLHF
>TRBV5-1|-|TRBJ2-5
CASSLAPGQGDQETQYF
>TRBV5-4|-|TRBJ2-1
CASSSLLNDNEQFF
>TRBV19|-|TRBJ2-6
CASSTGGSGANVLTF
>TRBV30|once|TRBJ1-6
CAWSRAGGSSSYNSPLHF
>TRBV18|-|TRBJ2-7
CASSGTFYEQYF